The rows below give T cell receptor beta chains drawn from one sample of a study of shared T cell receptors in the human thymus. The method was immunoSEQ multiplex PCR; TCRdb's version includes in-frame clones alone and lacks a portion of them. In the table there are roughly 560,000 clones, 78% of which are singletons. These same data were also listed under a study on human thymus T cells.

Sequencing input: thymocytes. The receptors come from a boy less than two years old with a congenital heart defect. Each CDR3 is given with its conserved first and last residue. A D gene is named only where the DNA matches it firmly.

j_call d_call v_call cdr3_aa cdr3_nt
TRBJ2-1 TRBD2 TRBV25-1 CASSPFGLVYSYNEQFF TGTGCCAGCAGTCCTTTCGGACTAGTCTATTCCTACAATGAGCAGTTCTTC
TRBJ2-5 . TRBV5-4 CASSRGAAETQYF TGTGCCAGCAGCCGCGGGGCAGCGGAGACCCAGTACTTC
TRBJ2-3 . TRBV6-4 CASSDGEPTQYF TGTGCCAGCAGTGACGGGGAGCCTACGCAGTATTTT
TRBJ1-5 . TRBV6-1 CASSETLPPFLGQPQHF TGTGCCAGCAGTGAAACCCTCCCCCCGTTCCTAGGCCAGCCCCAGCATTTT
TRBJ2-7 TRBD1 TRBV18 CASSPGDRDYEQYF TGTGCCAGCTCACCGGGGGACAGAGACTACGAGCAGTACTTC
TRBJ2-7 . TRBV6-1 CASRTASGHLYEQYF TGTGCCAGCAGAACTGCTTCGGGACACCTCTACGAGCAGTACTTC
TRBJ1-5 TRBD1 TRBV7-6 CATRGGDRACGQPQHF TGTGCCACCAGGGGGGGAGACAGGGCCTGTGGGCAGCCCCAGCATTTT
TRBJ2-2 . TRBV5-1 CASSSKTRGENTGELFF TGCGCCAGCAGCTCTAAAACCAGGGGAGAGAACACCGGGGAGCTGTTTTTT
TRBJ2-7 TRBD1 TRBV5-4 CASSFQGDGEQYF TGTGCCAGCAGCTTTCAGGGGGATGGCGAGCAGTACTTC
TRBJ1-2 . TRBV7-8 CASSSLFGGGLYGYTF TGTGCCAGCAGCTCACTATTTGGTGGGGGCCTCTATGGCTACACCTTC
TRBJ2-7 TRBD1 TRBV7-9 CASSPNLQGGHSYEQYF TGTGCCAGCAGCCCAAACCTACAGGGGGGTCACTCCTACGAGCAGTACTTC
TRBJ2-7 TRBD1 TRBV4-1 CASSQNRQGARDEQYF TGCGCCAGCAGCCAAAACCGACAGGGGGCGCGGGACGAGCAGTACTTC
TRBJ2-1 TRBD2 TRBV27 CASSSDRLAEYNEQFF TGTGCCAGCAGTTCCGATCGACTAGCGGAGTACAATGAGCAGTTCTTC
TRBJ1-4 TRBD1 TRBV19 CASTGQVTEKLFF TGTGCCAGTACCGGACAGGTCACCGAAAAACTGTTTTTT